Below are 21 T cell receptor beta chains sequenced from a single sample in a study of blood T cells in healthy people across ages. Then a second PCR, running roughly 6 to 11 cycles, was carried out with a sample-barcoded 5' primer and a J-beta primer mix. TCRdb re-called the 5' RACE reads through MiXCR, storing one row per CDR3 protein. The sample lists roughly 680,000 distinct CDR3 sequences, 40% to 65% occurring once. The sequencing sample was made of blood. The receptors were gathered from a woman over 75 in good health.

The chain is built from TRBV20-1 and TRBJ2-7; 8 positions agree with TRBD2. Germline trimming cut 0 bases from V and 4 bases from J; bases unmatched to any gene: 11. The CDR3 has 16 amino acids. Per the germline V gene, CDR1 is DFQATT and CDR2 is SNEGSKA (reference sequence). The chain's CDR3 is CSARERGGPSTYEQYF. In DNA form, the CDR3 reads TGCAGTGCTAGAGAACGGGGGGGGCCGAGCACGTACGAGCAGTACTTC.

Remarks on this clonotype: This may be a read error: a much more frequent sequence differs by one nucleotide. The rearrangement joins TRBV9 to TRBJ2-3; the match to TRBD1 covers 9 bases. Germline assignment: CDR1 SGDLS and CDR2 YYNGEE. The CDR3 contains 16 residues. The CDR3 bases are TGTACCAGCAGCGTAGGAGTAGGGACAGGGACAGATACGCAGTATTTT. Translated: CTSSVGVGTGTDTQYF.

The chain has TRBV25-1 and TRBJ1-6; D is uncertain. The CDR3 extends over 16 amino acids. The V end lost 6 bases, the J end lost 9 bases, and 21 bases lay between the germline ends. From germline, CDR1 is MGHDK and CDR2 SYGVNS. The CDR3 sequence is CASRRRGVGGGSPLHF. The CDR3 nucleotides read TGTGCCAGCAGACGTCGTGGGGTTGGCGGTGGTTCACCCCTCCACTTT.

This clonotype was seen a handful of times. V gene TRBV18 combines with J gene TRBJ2-5; TRBD1 aligns across 9 bases. The J call could be wrong; TRBJ2-7 is a better fit for the DNA end. CDR1 is KGHSH and CDR2 is LQKENI in the germline V gene. The CDR3 runs to 14 residues. The CDR3 DNA reads TGTGCCAGCTCACTTGGACAGGGGTACTACGAGCAGTACTTC. The encoded protein is CASSLGQGYYEQYF.

As for this clonotype: This may stem from a read error, because a much larger clone lies one nucleotide away. The chain has TRBV20-1 and TRBJ2-7; the match to TRBD2 covers 9 bases. The CDR3 has 16 amino acids. The V gene end was trimmed by 7 bases and the J gene end by 2 bases; junction bases not matched to a gene: 15. Germline CDR1 and CDR2: DFQATT and SNEGSKA (reference sequence). The CDR3 DNA is TGCAGTGTAACCGGACTAGCGCTAAGGAACACCTACGAGCAGTACTTC. Protein: CSVTGLALRNTYEQYF.

This clonotype appeared a few times. The rearrangement uses TRBV29-1 and TRBJ1-2, with TRBD1 identical over 10 bases. The CDR3 runs to 12 residues. The germline gives CDR1 SQVTM, CDR2 ANQGSEA. Germline trimming cut 4 bases from V and 9 bases from J; bases unmatched to any gene: 5. CDR3 nucleotide sequence: TGCAGCGTTGGGACAGGGGGAACGAGCTACACCTTC. This translates into CSVGTGGTSYTF.

This clonotype was picked up a small number of times. The V and J genes are TRBV10-3 and TRBJ2-7, with D possibly being TRBD1 (5 bases). V lost 4 bases, J lost 2 bases, and 12 bases lay in between. Germline loops: CDR1 ENHRY, CDR2 SYGVKD. This CDR3 is built from 14 residues. The CDR3 region is CAISGGLGPYEQYF. CDR3 coding DNA: TGTGCCATCAGTGGGGGCCTGGGCCCCTACGAGCAGTACTTC.

Worth noting for this clonotype: This could be a read error, since a much larger clone is one nucleotide away. The V gene is TRBV4-2, the J gene TRBJ2-1; 14 bases are a match to TRBD2. Germline V gene lookup returns CDR1 LGHNA and CDR2 YNFKEQ. The length of the CDR3 is 16 residues. V gave up 1 base and J gave up 10 bases; unmatched junction bases: 6. The CDR3, as DNA: TGTGCCAGCAGCCAAGGCGGGACTAGCGGGGGAGAGGAGCAGTTCTTC. It is translated as CASSQGGTSGGEEQFF.

In its sample, this clonotype was seen many times. The chain recombines TRBV2 with TRBJ2-7; 11 nucleotides agree with TRBD1. V shed 5 bases, J shed 4 bases, and the junction held 4 bases outside the gene matches. This CDR3 spans 14 amino acids. Germline CDR1 and CDR2: SNHLY and FYNNEI. CDR3 protein: CASSRTGGLYEQYF. The CDR3 DNA sequence: TGTGCCAGCAGTAGGACAGGGGGCTTGTACGAGCAGTACTTC.

This clonotype was observed a handful of times. The genes are TRBV30 and TRBJ2-1; D call uncertain. This CDR3 comprises 15 residues. Trimming removed 4 bases from V and 0 bases from J, with 13 bases in between. The germline CDR1 and CDR2 sequences are GTSNPN and SVGIG (reference sequence). For the CDR3, the DNA is TGTGCCTGGACCCCTGACTTGAGCTCCTACAATGAGCAGTTCTTC. The encoded protein is CAWTPDLSSYNEQFF.

A few counts support this clonotype. This chain uses TRBV7-9 with TRBJ1-4; D ambiguous. Germline CDR1 SEHNR, CDR2 FQNEAQ (reference sequence). V lost 4 bases to trimming and J lost 7 bases, with 16 bases between them. The CDR3 loop spans 15 amino acids. The CDR3 bases are TGTGCCAGCAGCTACAGACCCGTAGAAGGTGAAAAACTGTTTTTT. This encodes CASSYRPVEGEKLFF.

Comments on this clonotype: Given a much more abundant clone one base away, this may be a read error. The chain has TRBV10-3 and TRBJ2-1; possibly TRBD2 for D (6 bases). CDR1 and CDR2 from the germline V gene are ENHRY and SYGVKD. This CDR3 contains 13 residues. The germline V and J ends were trimmed by 10 bases and 2 bases, with 12 bases remaining between them. In DNA form, the CDR3 reads TGTGCCACCACGGGGGAAACCTACAATGAGCAGTTCTTC. As protein: CATTGETYNEQFF.

CDR3 coding DNA: TGCGCCAGCAGAAAAGGGGAGGACAGGAGCGTCTACGAGCAGTACTTC. Protein product: CASRKGEDRSVYEQYF. The chain is built from TRBV4-1 and TRBJ2-7; TRBD1 is a possible D gene (7 bases). The germline gives CDR1 MGHRA, CDR2 YSYEKL. The CDR3 contains 16 residues. Trimming pared 6 bases from V and 3 bases from J, leaving 21 bases between.

This chain joins TRBV4-2 and TRBJ1-4, with 8 bases aligning to TRBD1. This CDR3 is 16 amino acids long. The germline CDR1 and CDR2 sequences are LGHNA and YNFKEQ. V was clipped by 4 bases and J by 1 base; unmatched bases: 5. CDR3 residues: CASSPNDRGTNEKLFF. The CDR3 region has the DNA TGTGCCAGCAGCCCTAATGACAGGGGAACTAATGAAAAACTGTTTTTT.

The CDR3 DNA reads as TGCAGCGTGGGAGGCACAGAGACCCAGTACTTC. Protein sequence: CSVGGTETQYF. This sequence joins TRBV29-1 and TRBJ2-7; D is perhaps TRBD2 (6 bases). The end of the DNA fits TRBJ2-5 better, so the J call may be wrong. The germline gives CDR1 SQVTM, CDR2 ANQGSEA. The CDR3 runs 11 residues.

The table lists this clonotype with a few counts. This chain connects TRBV7-9 to TRBJ2-1; no clear D gene. CDR3 length: 17 residues. Germline CDR1 is SEHNR and CDR2 is FQNEAQ (reference sequence). The V and J ends lost 5 bases and 3 bases respectively, with 20 bases between them. CDR3 residues: CASSLYRQDPSYNEQFF. The CDR3 DNA sequence: TGTGCCAGCAGCCTCTACCGCCAGGACCCGAGCTACAATGAGCAGTTCTTC.

J is TRBJ2-7 and V is TRBV5-1; no firm D call. V lost 2 bases and J lost 5, with 11 bases in between. The CDR3 is made up of 13 amino acids. Germline CDR1 and CDR2: SGHRS and YFSETQ. The CDR3 loop is CASSLTFPHEQYF. The CDR3 nucleotides read TGCGCCAGCAGCTTAACATTCCCCCACGAGCAGTACTTC.

This chain joins TRBV29-1 and TRBJ1-1; no reliable D call. Germline CDR1 reads SQVTM; CDR2 reads ANQGSEA. This CDR3 has 13 residues. Trimming pared 4 bases from V and 0 bases from J, leaving 9 bases between. The DNA for the CDR3 is TGCAGCGTTGTAGGGCAGATGAACACTGAAGCTTTCTTT. Translation: CSVVGQMNTEAFF.

On this clonotype itself: This clone may be a read error of a much larger clone one base away. The chain has TRBV20-1 and TRBJ2-1; D might be TRBD1 or TRBD2, each matching 6 bases. The V gene's germline CDR1 is DFQATT and CDR2 SNEGSKA (reference sequence). This CDR3 spans 15 amino acids. The CDR3 reads CGARNPGDLYNEQFF. CDR3 DNA: TGCGGTGCAAGGAACCCAGGGGACTTATACAATGAGCAGTTCTTC.

This clonotype was observed a few times. The chain is built from TRBV5-1 and TRBJ2-1, with D perhaps given as TRBD1 or TRBD2 (5 bases each). V lost 0 bases, J lost 9 bases, and 19 bases lay in between. The germline gives CDR1 SGHRS, CDR2 YFSETQ. This CDR3 has 16 residues. CDR3 coding DNA: TGCGCCAGCAGCTTGGGGGACGCGTCGGGGATCACTGAGCAGTTCTTC. Its translation is CASSLGDASGITEQFF.

This chain links TRBV29-1 with TRBJ2-3, with a tentative D call TRBD2 (6 bases). This CDR3 spans 13 amino acids. CDR1 SQVTM and CDR2 ANQGSEA come from the germline V gene. The ends were cut back, 2 bases at V and 3 bases at J, with 9 bases in the middle. The CDR3 here is CSVERRGTDTQYF. The DNA of the CDR3 is TGCAGCGTTGAAAGGAGGGGAACAGATACGCAGTATTTT.